These T cell receptor beta chains were read from a single sample in a study of long-term antiretroviral therapy in people with HIV. Method: immunoSEQ multiplex PCR; TCRdb's copy keeps in-frame clones and lacks some. Among 20,000 or so clones listed, under 90% were seen once. The sample here was unsorted PBMCs, taken 1.9 years after starting antiretroviral therapy. These receptors were taken from a woman in her forties or fifties with HIV. CDR3s include the opening cysteine and the closing phenylalanine or tryptophan. D genes are given only for firm matches. A row's size may be missing; if present it is once, few, many or a size class.

NA	TRBJ1-4	NA	TRBV4-1	TGCGCCAGCAGCCAAGTAGGAATTGAAGGAAAACTGTTTTTT	CASSQVGIEGKLFF
NA	TRBJ1-1	NA	TRBV7-8	TGTGCCAGCAGCTTCTCCTACGGGACACCCAACACTGAAGCTTTCTTT	CASSFSYGTPNTEAFF
NA	TRBJ2-3	TRBD2	TRBV7-9	TGTGTCCCGGGAGGAGGGGAGAATACGCAGTATTTT	CVPGGGENTQYF
few	TRBJ2-4	NA	TRBV27	TGTGCCAGCAGTTCCTACTACTCAGCCAAAAACATTCAGTACTTC	CASSSYYSAKNIQYF
once	TRBJ1-2	NA	TRBV27	TGTGCCAGCAGTCTCATCGGGATGTGGGGCTACACCTTC	CASSLIGMWGYTF
once	TRBJ2-5	NA	TRBV7-3	TGTGCCAGCAGCTCCGGACAGCAAGAGACCCAGTACTTC	CASSSGQQETQYF
NA	TRBJ1-1	NA	TRBV11-2	TGTGCCAGCAGCTTAGTGGCGACGATGAACACTGAAGCTTTCTTT	CASSLVATMNTEAFF
NA	TRBJ2-3	TRBD2	TRBV4-2	TGTGCCAGCAGCCCTAGCGGGGGAGACACAGATACGCAGTATTTT	CASSPSGGDTDTQYF
NA	TRBJ2-4	TRBD2	TRBV5-4	TGTGCCAGCAGCTTCTCTAGCGGGGGGGCCCCCATTCAGTACTTC	CASSFSSGGAPIQYF
NA	TRBJ2-7	NA	TRBV4-3	TGCGCCAGCAGCCAAGAAGGATTTAGGGAGCAGTACTTC	CASSQEGFREQYF
NA	TRBJ1-6	NA	TRBV30	TGTGCCTGGACTATCCCGGGACTCACTAATTCACCCCTCCACTTT	CAWTIPGLTNSPLHF
NA	TRBJ1-1	TRBD1	TRBV7-9	TGTGCCAGCAGCCCGGGACAGGGAACCGAAGCTTTCTTT	CASSPGQGTEAFF
NA	TRBJ1-1	NA	TRBV4-3	TGCGCCAGCAGCCAAGATCTTGTCAGATACACTGAAGCTTTCTTT	CASSQDLVRYTEAFF
NA	TRBJ1-6	TRBD1	TRBV4-2	TGTGCCAGCAGCCGGGACAGGGATCAGGGGGTGGCCCTCCACTTT	CASSRDRDQGVALHF
NA	TRBJ2-1	TRBD2	TRBV9	TGTGCCAGCAGCGTAGCGGGGGGGCAGGACAATGAGCAGTTCTTC	CASSVAGGQDNEQFF
NA	TRBJ2-1	NA	TRBV5-4	TGTGCCAGCAGCTTGGGAGACAATGAGCAGTTCTTC	CASSLGDNEQFF
NA	TRBJ2-1	TRBD1	TRBV5-1	TGCGCCAGCAGCTTGTGGACAGGGAGCGGTGAGCAGTTCTTC	CASSLWTGSGEQFF
few	TRBJ1-6	TRBD1	TRBV11-2	TGTGCCAGCAGCTTAGTGGGGGACAGTCGGTCACCCCTCCACTTT	CASSLVGDSRSPLHF
NA	TRBJ2-3	NA	TRBV5-1	TGCGCCAGCAGCTTGTTGGTTGGAGATACGCAGTATTTT	CASSLLVGDTQYF
NA	TRBJ1-2	TRBD1	TRBV9	TGTGCCAGCAGCCAAATTCCGACAGGGAGCAACTATGGCTACACCTTC	CASSQIPTGSNYGYTF
NA	TRBJ1-2	TRBD1	TRBV28	TGTGCCAGCAGTTCCCAGGGGGGGATGGGCTACACCTTC	CASSSQGGMGYTF
once	TRBJ1-3	NA	TRBV4-3	TGCGCCAGCAGCCAAGGGGCCCGCGGGGTCGGAGGAAACACCATATATTTT	CASSQGARGVGGNTIYF
NA	TRBJ1-2	NA	TRBV25-1	TGTGCCAGCAGTCCCGACAGAAACTATGGCTACACCTTC	CASSPDRNYGYTF
NA	TRBJ2-6	NA	TRBV5-1	TGCGCCAGCAGGGACACAACCTCTGGGGCCAACGTCCTGACTTTC	CASRDTTSGANVLTF
NA	TRBJ2-3	NA	TRBV12-5	TGTGCTAGTGGTTCCGGGACTTCGGATACGCAGTATTTT	CASGSGTSDTQYF
NA	TRBJ1-4	NA	TRBV7-2	TGTGCCAGCAGCTTAGAAAGGATTAATGAAAAACTGTTTTTT	CASSLERINEKLFF
NA	TRBJ1-2	TRBD1	TRBV7-9	TGTGCCAGCAGTTCGGACAGGGGCGATGGCTACACCTTC	CASSSDRGDGYTF
NA	TRBJ2-7	TRBD1	TRBV2	TGTGCCAGCAGTGGGATGCCGGGACAGCGAGATTACGAGCAGTACTTC	CASSGMPGQRDYEQYF
NA	TRBJ1-4	NA	TRBV7-2	TGTGCCAGCAGCTTCACAGGGAAGGGAGAAAAACTGTTTTTT	CASSFTGKGEKLFF
NA	TRBJ2-7	NA	TRBV7-2	TGTGCCAGCAGCTTAGGTTTCGGGAGAGGGCAGTACTTC	CASSLGFGRGQYF
NA	TRBJ2-5	TRBD1	TRBV9	TGTGCCAGCAGCCCTTCGACCGGGACAGGGGCCGCGAGAGAGACCCAGTACTTC	CASSPSTGTGAARETQYF
once	TRBJ2-3	NA	TRBV5-6	TGTGCCAGCAGCTTAAGGGGATTGAGCACAGATACGCAGTATTTT	CASSLRGLSTDTQYF
NA	TRBJ2-3	TRBD2	TRBV28	TGTGCCAGCAGCCCGACTAGCGGAAGAGATACGCAGTATTTT	CASSPTSGRDTQYF
medium-sized	TRBJ1-1	NA	TRBV5-4	TGTGCCAGCAGCCCTACACCGAACACTGAAGCTTTCTTT	CASSPTPNTEAFF
NA	TRBJ2-5	TRBD1	TRBV28	TGTGCCAGCAGCCTGGACAGGGAAGAGACCCAGTACTTC	CASSLDREETQYF
NA	TRBJ2-2	TRBD1	TRBV6-1	TGTGCCAGCACCAAGGGGGCGTTGAACACCGGGGAGCTGTTTTTT	CASTKGALNTGELFF
NA	TRBJ2-4	NA	TRBV25-1	TGTGCCAGCAGCGCCGGGTCCCCAAAAAACATTCAGTACTTC	CASSAGSPKNIQYF
NA	TRBJ2-1	TRBD1	TRBV15	TGTGCCACCAGCAGAGACAGGGGGCTAAACCGTCGGTTCTTC	CATSRDRGLNRRFF
NA	TRBJ2-1	TRBD2	TRBV28	TGTGCCAGCAGTCCAACCGGGACTAGCAAATACAATGAGCAGTTCTTC	CASSPTGTSKYNEQFF
NA	TRBJ2-7	NA	TRBV19	TGTGCCAGTAGTATAGGCAGCTCCTACGAGCAGTACTTC	CASSIGSSYEQYF
once	TRBJ1-5	NA	TRBV7-2	TGTGCCAGCAGCTTCCAGGGTTACAATCAGCCCCAGCATTTT	CASSFQGYNQPQHF
few	TRBJ2-7	NA	TRBV5-4	TGTGCCAGCAGCGTAAGGGACGGAGCCTACGAGCAGTACTTC	CASSVRDGAYEQYF
NA	TRBJ2-1	NA	TRBV5-1	TGCGCCAGCAGCTTGCGGGGAAAGGATCATGAGCAGTTCTTC	CASSLRGKDHEQFF
NA	TRBJ2-5	NA	TRBV28	TGTGCCAGCAGTTTATGGGTGGACATAGAACACCCAGAGACCCAGTACTTC	CASSLWVDIEHPETQYF
once	TRBJ2-3	NA	TRBV11-2	TGTGCCAGCAGCTTTGGGGTTTTGGGGGAAGGCACAGATACGCAGTATTTT	CASSFGVLGEGTDTQYF
NA	TRBJ2-7	NA	TRBV9	TGTGCCAGCAGCGCCTTAATTGGGGGGTACGAGCAGTACTTC	CASSALIGGYEQYF
NA	TRBJ2-4	NA	TRBV11-2	TGTGCCAGCCTGGAGATAGGGGCCAAAAACATTCAGTACTTC	CASLEIGAKNIQYF